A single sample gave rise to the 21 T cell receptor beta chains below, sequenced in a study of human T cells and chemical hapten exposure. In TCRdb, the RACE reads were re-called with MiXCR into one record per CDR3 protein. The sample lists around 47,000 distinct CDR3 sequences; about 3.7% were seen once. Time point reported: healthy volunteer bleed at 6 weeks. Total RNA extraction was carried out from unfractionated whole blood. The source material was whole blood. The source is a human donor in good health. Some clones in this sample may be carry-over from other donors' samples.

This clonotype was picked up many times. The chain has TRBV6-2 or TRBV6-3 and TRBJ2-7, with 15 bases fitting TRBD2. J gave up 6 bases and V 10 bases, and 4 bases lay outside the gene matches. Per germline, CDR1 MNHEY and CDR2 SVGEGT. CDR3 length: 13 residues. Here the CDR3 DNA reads TGTGCCAACGCGGGACTAGCGGGAGGCGAGCAGTACTTC. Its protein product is CANAGLAGGEQYF.

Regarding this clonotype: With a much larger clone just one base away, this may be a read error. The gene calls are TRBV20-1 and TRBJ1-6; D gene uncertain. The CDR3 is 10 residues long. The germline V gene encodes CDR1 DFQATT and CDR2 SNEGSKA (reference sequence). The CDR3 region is CSASFSPPHF. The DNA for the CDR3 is TGCAGTGCTAGTTTTTCACCCCCCCACTTT.

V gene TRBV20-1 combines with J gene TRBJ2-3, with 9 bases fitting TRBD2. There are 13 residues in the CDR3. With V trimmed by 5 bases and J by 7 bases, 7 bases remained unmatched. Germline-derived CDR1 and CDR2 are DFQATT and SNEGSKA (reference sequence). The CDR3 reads CSAARAGGNTQYF. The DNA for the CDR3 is TGCAGTGCTGCGCGAGCGGGAGGCAATACGCAGTATTTT.

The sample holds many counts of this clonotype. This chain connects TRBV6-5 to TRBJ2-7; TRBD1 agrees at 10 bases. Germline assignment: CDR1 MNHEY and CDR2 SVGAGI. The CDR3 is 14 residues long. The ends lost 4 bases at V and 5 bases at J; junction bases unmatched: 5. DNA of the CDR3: TGTGCCAGCAGTTTCCGGGACAGGGGAAACGAGCAGTACTTC. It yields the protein CASSFRDRGNEQYF.

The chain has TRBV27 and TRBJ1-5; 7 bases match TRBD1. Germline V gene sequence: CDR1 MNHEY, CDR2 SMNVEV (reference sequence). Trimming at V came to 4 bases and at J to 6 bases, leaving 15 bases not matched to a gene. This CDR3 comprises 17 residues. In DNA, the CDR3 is TGTGCCAGCAGTTCAGCCTGGAAGGGGGCAAGGGGTCAGCCCCAGCATTTT. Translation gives CASSSAWKGARGQPQHF.

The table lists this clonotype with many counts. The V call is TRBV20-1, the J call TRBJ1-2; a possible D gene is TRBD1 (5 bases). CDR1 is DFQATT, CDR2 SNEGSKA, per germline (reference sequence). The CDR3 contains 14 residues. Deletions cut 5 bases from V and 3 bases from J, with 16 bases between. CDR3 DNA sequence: TGCAGTGCTCCCCCCCCCGTGGGGGACTATGGCTACACCTTC. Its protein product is CSAPPPVGDYGYTF.

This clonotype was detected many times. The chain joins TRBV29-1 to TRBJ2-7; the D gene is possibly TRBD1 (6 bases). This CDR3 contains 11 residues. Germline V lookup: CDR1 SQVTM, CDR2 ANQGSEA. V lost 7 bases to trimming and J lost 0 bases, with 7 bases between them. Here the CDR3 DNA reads TGCAGCGCGGGACACTCCTACGAGCAGTACTTC. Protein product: CSAGHSYEQYF.

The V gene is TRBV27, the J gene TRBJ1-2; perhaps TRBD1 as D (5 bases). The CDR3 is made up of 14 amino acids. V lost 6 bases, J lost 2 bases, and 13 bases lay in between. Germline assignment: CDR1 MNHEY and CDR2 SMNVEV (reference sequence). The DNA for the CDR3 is TGTGCCAGCAGGGGTTTGGGGGGAAACTATGGCTACACCTTC. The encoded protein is CASRGLGGNYGYTF.

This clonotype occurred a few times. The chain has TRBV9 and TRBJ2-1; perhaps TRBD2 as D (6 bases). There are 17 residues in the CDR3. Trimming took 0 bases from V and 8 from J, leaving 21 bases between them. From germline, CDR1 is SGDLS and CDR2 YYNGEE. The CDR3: CASSVAGGNHVQDEQFF. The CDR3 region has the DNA TGTGCCAGCAGCGTAGCTGGCGGGAACCATGTGCAAGATGAGCAGTTCTTC.

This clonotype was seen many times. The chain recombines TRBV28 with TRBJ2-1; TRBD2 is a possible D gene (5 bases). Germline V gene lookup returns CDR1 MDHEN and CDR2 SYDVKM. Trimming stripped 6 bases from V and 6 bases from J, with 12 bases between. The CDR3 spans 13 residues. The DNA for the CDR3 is TGTGCCAGCAGCCGAACTCGGGGCAATGAGCAGTTCTTC. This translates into CASSRTRGNEQFF. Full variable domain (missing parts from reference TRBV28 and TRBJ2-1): DVKVTQSSRYLVKRTGEKVFLECVQDMDHENMFWYRQDPGLGLRLIYFSYDVKMKEKGDIPEGYSVSREKKERFSLILESASTNQTSMYLCASSRTRGNEQFFGPGTRLTVL.

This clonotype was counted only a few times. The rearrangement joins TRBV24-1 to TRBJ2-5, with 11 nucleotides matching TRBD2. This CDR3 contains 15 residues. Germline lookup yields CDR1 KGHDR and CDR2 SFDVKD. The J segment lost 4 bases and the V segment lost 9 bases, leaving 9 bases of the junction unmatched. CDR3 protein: CATGGLAGGRETQYF. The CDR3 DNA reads TGTGCCACCGGGGGTCTAGCGGGAGGCAGAGAGACCCAGTACTTC.

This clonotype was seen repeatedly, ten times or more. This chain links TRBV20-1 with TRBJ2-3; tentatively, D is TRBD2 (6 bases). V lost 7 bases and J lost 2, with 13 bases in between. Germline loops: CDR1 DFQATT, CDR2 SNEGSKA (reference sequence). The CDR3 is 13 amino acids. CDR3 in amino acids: CSGVRGDTDTQYF. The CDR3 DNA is TGCAGTGGGGTGCGGGGAGACACAGATACGCAGTATTTT.

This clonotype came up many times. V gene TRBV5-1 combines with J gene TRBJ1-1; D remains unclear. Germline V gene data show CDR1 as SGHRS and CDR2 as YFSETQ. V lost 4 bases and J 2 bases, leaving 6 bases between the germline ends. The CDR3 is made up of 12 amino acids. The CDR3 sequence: CASSPGNTEAFF. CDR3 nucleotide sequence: TGCGCCAGCAGCCCCGGAAACACTGAAGCTTTCTTT.

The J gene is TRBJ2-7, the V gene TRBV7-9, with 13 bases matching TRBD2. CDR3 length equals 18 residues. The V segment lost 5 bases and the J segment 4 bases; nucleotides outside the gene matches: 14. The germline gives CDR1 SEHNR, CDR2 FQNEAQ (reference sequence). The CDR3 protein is CASSGPGTSGTYGYEQYF. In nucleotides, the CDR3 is TGTGCCAGCAGCGGACCTGGGACTAGCGGGACTTATGGTTACGAGCAGTACTTC.

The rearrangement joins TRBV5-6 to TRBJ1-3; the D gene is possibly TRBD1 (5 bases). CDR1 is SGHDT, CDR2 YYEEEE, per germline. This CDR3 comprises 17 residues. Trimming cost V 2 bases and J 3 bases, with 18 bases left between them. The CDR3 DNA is TGTGCCAGCAGCTTTGGGCAGGCGGGACGTTTTGGAAACACCATATATTTT. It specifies CASSFGQAGRFGNTIYF. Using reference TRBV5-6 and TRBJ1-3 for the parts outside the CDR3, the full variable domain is DAGVTQSPTHLIKTRGQQVTLRCSPKSGHDTVSWYQQALGQGPQFIFQYYEEEERQRGNFPDRFSGHQFPNYSSELNVNALLLGDSALYLCASSFGQAGRFGNTIYFGEGSWLTVV.

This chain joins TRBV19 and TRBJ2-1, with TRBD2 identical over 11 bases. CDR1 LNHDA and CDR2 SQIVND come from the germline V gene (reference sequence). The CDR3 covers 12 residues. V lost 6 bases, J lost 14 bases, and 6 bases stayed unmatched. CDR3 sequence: CASSLAGGLEFF. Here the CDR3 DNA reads TGTGCCAGTAGCCTAGCGGGGGGACTGGAGTTCTTC. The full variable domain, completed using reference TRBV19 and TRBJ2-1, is DGGITQSPKYLFRKEGQNVTLSCEQNLNHDAMYWYRQDPGQGLRLIYYSQIVNDFQKGDIAEGYSVSREKKESFPLTVTSAQKNPTAFYLCASSLAGGLEFFGPGTRLTVL.

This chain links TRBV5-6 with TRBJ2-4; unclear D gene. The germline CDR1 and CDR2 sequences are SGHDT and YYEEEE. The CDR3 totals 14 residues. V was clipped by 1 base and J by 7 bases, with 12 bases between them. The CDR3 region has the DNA TGTGCCAGCAGCTTGTTCCAGCCAAAGAACATTCAGTACTTC. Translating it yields CASSLFQPKNIQYF.

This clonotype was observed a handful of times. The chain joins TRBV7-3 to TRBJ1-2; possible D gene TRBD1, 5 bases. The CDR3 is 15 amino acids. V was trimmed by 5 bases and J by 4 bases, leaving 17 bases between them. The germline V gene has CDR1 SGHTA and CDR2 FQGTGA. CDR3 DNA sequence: TGTGCCAGCAGCCTGAACACCGGGACGGGCTATGGCTACACCTTC. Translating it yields CASSLNTGTGYGYTF.

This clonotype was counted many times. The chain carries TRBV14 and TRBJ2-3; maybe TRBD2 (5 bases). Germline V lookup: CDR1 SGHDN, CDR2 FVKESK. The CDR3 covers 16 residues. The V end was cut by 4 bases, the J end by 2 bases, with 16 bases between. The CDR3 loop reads CASSPPLASPTDTQYF. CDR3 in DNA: TGTGCCAGCAGCCCTCCACTGGCTAGCCCCACAGATACGCAGTATTTT.

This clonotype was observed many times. The CDR3 protein is CASTRLPSYEQYF. The CDR3, as DNA: TGTGCCAGCACCAGACTCCCCTCCTACGAGCAGTACTTC. The chain combines TRBV6-5 with TRBJ2-7; no clear D gene. Germline V gives CDR1 MNHEY, CDR2 SVGAGI. The V gene lost 7 bases and the J gene lost 0 bases, with 10 bases spanning the gap. This CDR3 is 13 amino acids long.

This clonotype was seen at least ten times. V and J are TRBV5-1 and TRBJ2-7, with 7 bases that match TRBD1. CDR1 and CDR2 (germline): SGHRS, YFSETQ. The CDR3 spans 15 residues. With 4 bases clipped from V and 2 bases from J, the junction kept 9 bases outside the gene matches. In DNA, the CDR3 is TGCGCCAGCAGCGAGCAAACAGGGGTCGCCTACGAGCAGTACTTC. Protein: CASSEQTGVAYEQYF.